The 21 T cell receptor beta chains listed next were all sequenced from one sample in a study of T cells in Graves' hyperthyroidism and ophthalmopathy. Researchers took RNA transcripts and amplified the TCR beta CDR3 regions from them. Primed by the HTBI set, a first-round RT-PCR was run on the TCR CDR3. TCRdb reanalysed the multiplex PCR reads using MiXCR and keeps one entry per CDR3 protein. This repertoire shows 250,000 to 350,000 distinct CDR3 sequences, around 16% found once; its top ten account for approximately 35%. The sequenced sample consisted of blood. Receptor source: a man aged 30 to 39 with Graves' hyperthyroidism.

This clonotype showed up many times. The rearrangement uses TRBV29-1 and TRBJ2-7; TRBD1 matches 7 bases. The germline CDR1 and CDR2 sequences are SQVTM and ANQGSEA. V lost 6 bases to trimming and J lost 4 bases; unmatched junction nucleotides: 12. This CDR3 contains 14 residues. The CDR3 protein is CSVRNPGQRYEQYF. The CDR3 DNA reads as TGCAGCGTCCGGAACCCGGGACAGAGATACGAGCAGTACTTC.

J is TRBJ2-5 and V is TRBV12-3 or TRBV12-4; 8 bases are a match to TRBD1. The V and J ends lost 1 base and 7 bases, in that order; junction bases with no gene match: 5. This CDR3 spans 14 amino acids. The chain's CDR3 is CASSLGGRGLTQYF. The DNA of the CDR3 is TGTGCCAGCAGTTTAGGGGGCAGGGGGCTGACCCAGTACTTC.

This sequence joins TRBV9 and TRBJ2-3; no clear D gene. Germline V gives CDR1 SGDLS, CDR2 YYNGEE. This CDR3 is built from 13 residues. Trimming removed 4 bases from V and 7 bases from J, with 13 bases in between. CDR3 region: CASSRLIGNTQYF. The CDR3 coding sequence is TGTGCCAGCAGCCGACTTATAGGCAATACGCAGTATTTT. Based on the CDR3 plus reference TRBV9 and TRBJ2-3, the full variable domain is DSGVTQTPKHLITATGQRVTLRCSPRSGDLSVYWYQQSLDQGLQFLIQYYNGEERAKGNILERFSAQQFPDLHSELNLSSLELGDSALYFCASSRLIGNTQYFGPGTRLTVL.

This clonotype appeared many times. This chain joins TRBV5-1 and TRBJ2-7, with D possibly TRBD1 on 6 matching bases. The ends were cut back, 6 bases at V and 3 bases at J, with 13 bases in the middle. Per germline, CDR1 SGHRS and CDR2 YFSETQ. The CDR3 spans 13 residues. CDR3 sequence: CASKWDNFYEQYF. CDR3 DNA: TGCGCCAGCAAATGGGACAATTTCTACGAGCAGTACTTC.

This clonotype occurred many times. The chain carries TRBV11-1 and TRBJ2-1; D not resolved. The V end was cut by 4 bases, the J end by 2 bases, with 15 bases between. The CDR3 consists of 16 residues. Germline CDR1 and CDR2: SGHAT and FQDESV (reference sequence). The CDR3 loop is CASSSSRRPTYNEQFF. In DNA, the CDR3 is TGTGCCAGCAGCTCAAGTAGACGACCGACCTACAATGAGCAGTTCTTC.

This clonotype has more than one count but fewer than ten. The chain links TRBV27 to TRBJ2-7; D might be TRBD1 or TRBD2, each matching 6 bases. The CDR3 covers 17 residues. Germline CDR1 reads MNHEY; CDR2 reads SMNVEV (reference sequence). The ends were cut back, 3 bases at V and 0 bases at J, with 18 bases in the middle. This CDR3 is CASSFLPGARASYEQYF. The CDR3 DNA reads TGTGCCAGCAGTTTCCTACCGGGGGCTAGGGCCTCCTACGAGCAGTACTTC.

This clonotype was recorded many times. The J gene is TRBJ2-2, the V gene TRBV5-1, with no clear D. V shed 1 base and J shed 4 bases, with 11 bases lying between them. The germline V gene has CDR1 SGHRS and CDR2 YFSETQ. The CDR3 loop spans 15 amino acids. As DNA, the CDR3 is TGCGCCAGCAGCTTGACTACCTCTGGCACCGGGGAGCTGTTTTTT. Translated: CASSLTTSGTGELFF.

The chain employs TRBV28 and TRBJ2-7, with a tentative D call TRBD1 (5 bases). Trimming shortened V by 4 bases and J by 6 bases, and 19 bases separated the two germline ends. Germline V gene lookup returns CDR1 MDHEN and CDR2 SYDVKM. There are 15 residues in the CDR3. CDR3 in DNA: TGTGCCAGCAGTTCTAACCCGCCCGCAGGGCCCGAGCAGTACTTC. This encodes CASSSNPPAGPEQYF.

J is TRBJ2-3 and V is TRBV20-1; 7 bases agree with TRBD2. Losses at the gene ends were 4 bases for V and 2 bases for J; bases not matched to a gene: 9. The CDR3 has 15 residues. Germline loops: CDR1 DFQATT, CDR2 SNEGSKA (reference sequence). The CDR3 DNA reads TGCAGTGCTAACCCTTCTAGCGGCAACACAGATACGCAGTATTTT. Protein sequence: CSANPSSGNTDTQYF.

The chain is built from TRBV12-3 or TRBV12-4 and TRBJ2-7, with a possible D match to TRBD2 (5 bases). This CDR3 has 14 amino acids. With 5 bases removed from V and 3 bases from J, the gap between germline ends came to 14 bases. In nucleotides, the CDR3 is TGTGCCAGCAGTCCCGACGGGATGGGCTACGAGCAGTACTTC. Protein product: CASSPDGMGYEQYF.

This clonotype has at least ten counts. V is TRBV6-1 and J is TRBJ1-1; no definite D call. The CDR3 loop spans 14 amino acids. Trimming took off 6 bases at V and 4 bases at J, with 15 bases between the two ends. CDR1 MNHNS and CDR2 SASEGT come from the germline V gene. The CDR3 coding sequence is TGTGCCAGCAGGCCGAGAGGGTTTGGCACTGAAGCTTTCTTT. Its protein is CASRPRGFGTEAFF.

This clonotype was seen many times. The chain is built from TRBV3-1 and TRBJ2-3; D gene unclear. Germline V CDR1 and CDR2: LGHDT, YNNKEL (reference sequence). This CDR3 has 12 amino acids. Trimming removed 6 bases at V and 6 bases at J, with 10 bases between. CDR3 bases: TGTGCCAGCAGTCCCATAGGGGATACGCAGTATTTT. Protein sequence: CASSPIGDTQYF.

This clonotype was observed many times. The genes are TRBV7-2 and TRBJ1-6; tentative D call: TRBD1 (5 bases). The germline V and J ends were trimmed by 0 bases and 7 bases, with 10 bases remaining between them. Germline V gene sequence: CDR1 SGHTA, CDR2 FQGNSA. The CDR3 runs to 15 residues. The CDR3 spells CASSLAAGTNSPLHF. CDR3 coding DNA: TGTGCCAGCAGCTTAGCGGCCGGGACGAATTCACCCCTCCACTTT.

This clonotype was counted many times. The genes are TRBV12-3 or TRBV12-4 and TRBJ2-1; no firm D call. The CDR3 extends over 15 amino acids. V shed 2 bases and J shed 10 bases, with 18 bases lying between them. CDR3: CASSLSWAGRVEQFF. The CDR3 coding sequence is TGTGCCAGCAGTTTAAGTTGGGCAGGCCGGGTAGAGCAGTTCTTC.

This clonotype occurred a few times. The V and J genes are TRBV2 and TRBJ2-7; 10 nucleotides agree with TRBD2. Germline trimming cut 5 bases from V and 2 bases from J; bases unmatched to any gene: 18. The CDR3 consists of 19 residues. The germline CDR1 and CDR2 sequences are SNHLY and FYNNEI. This CDR3 is CASSQRFRASGSRTYEQYF. CDR3 nucleotide sequence: TGTGCCAGCAGTCAGAGGTTTAGGGCTAGCGGGAGTAGAACCTACGAGCAGTACTTC.

This chain uses TRBV7-3 with TRBJ2-2; no firm D call. Germline CDR1 SGHTA, CDR2 FQGTGA. V was pared by 5 bases and J by 2 bases, with 9 bases between. The CDR3 sequence is 14 residues long. The CDR3: CASSPGVNTGELFF. CDR3 in DNA: TGTGCCAGCAGCCCCGGAGTAAACACCGGGGAGCTGTTTTTT.

This clonotype was observed a handful of times. This chain joins TRBV19 and TRBJ2-1; perhaps D is TRBD1 or TRBD2 (6 bases each). V shed 2 bases and J shed 1 base, with 9 bases lying between them. The CDR3 sequence is 15 residues long. The V gene's germline CDR1 is LNHDA and CDR2 SQIVND (reference sequence). Here the CDR3 reads CASSIRGTSYNEQFF. CDR3 DNA: TGTGCCAGTAGTATAAGGGGGACTTCCTACAATGAGCAGTTCTTC.

The chain recombines TRBV6-1 with TRBJ1-6; no firm D call. The V gene lost 6 bases and the J gene lost 7 bases, with 19 bases spanning the gap. CDR3 size: 16 residues. From germline, CDR1 is MNHNS and CDR2 SASEGT. The CDR3 region is CASSNTPTATNSPLHF. The CDR3 DNA follows: TGTGCCAGCAGCAATACCCCAACAGCTACCAATTCACCCCTCCACTTT.

This clonotype was seen ten or more times. The chain couples TRBV27 to TRBJ1-1; weak D call: TRBD1 (5 bases). V was clipped by 5 bases and J by 0 bases, with 16 bases between them. The CDR3 contains 16 residues. CDR1 and CDR2 (germline): MNHEY, SMNVEV (reference sequence). The CDR3 DNA sequence: TGTGCCAGCAGTCCCCGGGGGTGGGGACTGAACACTGAAGCTTTCTTT. Amino acids: CASSPRGWGLNTEAFF.

The table lists this clonotype with many counts. The chain carries TRBV11-2 and TRBJ2-7; D is possibly TRBD1 (6 bases). V lost 5 bases and J 3 bases, leaving 11 bases between the germline ends. The CDR3 is 13 amino acids. Germline-derived CDR1 and CDR2 are SGHAT and FQNNGV. DNA for the CDR3: TGTGCCAGCAGCATCCACAGGGACTACGAGCAGTACTTC. Its translation: CASSIHRDYEQYF. Filled out from reference TRBV11-2 and TRBJ2-7, the complete variable domain reads EAGVAQSPRYKIIEKRQSVAFWCNPISGHATLYWYQQILGQGPKLLIQFQNNGVVDDSQLPKDRFSAERLKGVDSTLKIQPAKLEDSAVYLCASSIHRDYEQYFGPGTRLTVT.

In its sample, this clonotype was seen many times. The CDR3 DNA reads TGTGCCAGCAGTTTTGGGGTTAGCGCGTCCTACGAGCAGTACTTC. Amino acid sequence: CASSFGVSASYEQYF. The chain has TRBV27 and TRBJ2-7, with a possible D match to TRBD2 (5 bases). The CDR3 is made up of 15 amino acids. Looked up from germline, CDR1 is MNHEY and CDR2 is SMNVEV (reference sequence). Trimming removed 3 bases from V and 1 base from J, with 13 bases in between.